One and the same sample provided the 12 T cell receptor beta chains below, sequenced in a study of human T cells and chemical hapten exposure. TCRdb ran MiXCR on the 5' RACE reads and lists one entry per CDR3 protein. This table holds about 140,000 distinct CDR3 sequences, 4.1% found once. Extraction of total RNA was performed on unfractionated whole blood. These receptors were collected from a female donor in good health.

This clonotype has ten or more counts. The J gene is TRBJ2-1, the V gene TRBV7-2, with D tentatively TRBD1 (6 bases). The ends were cut back, 1 base at V and 5 bases at J, with 12 bases in the middle. The CDR3 length is 15 residues. From germline, CDR1 is SGHTA and CDR2 FQGNSA. CDR3 nucleotide sequence: TGTGCCAGCAGCTTAGAGGGGGACAACCACAATGAGCAGTTCTTC. Translating it yields CASSLEGDNHNEQFF.

V gene TRBV2 combines with J gene TRBJ2-3; D is possibly TRBD2 (5 bases). V was clipped by 6 bases and J by 4 bases, with 8 bases between them. The CDR3 consists of 12 residues. Germline values: CDR1 SNHLY, CDR2 FYNNEI. The DNA for the CDR3 is TGTGCCAGCAGGTTAGCGTCAGATACGCAGTATTTT. The encoded protein is CASRLASDTQYF. Full variable domain (remainder filled in from reference TRBV2 and TRBJ2-3): EPEVTQTPSHQVTQMGQEVILRCVPISNHLYFYWYRQILGQKVEFLVSFYNNEISEKSEIFDDQFSVERPDGSNFTLKIRSTKLEDSAMYFCASRLASDTQYFGPGTRLTVL.

In this sample, this clonotype turned up a few times. The CDR3 is CSVAGQGGLNEQFF. CDR3 bases: TGCAGCGTTGCCGGACAGGGGGGTTTGAATGAGCAGTTCTTC. V usage is TRBV29-1 and J usage is TRBJ2-1; 10 nucleotides line up with TRBD1. The CDR3 spans 14 residues. The germline V gene encodes CDR1 SQVTM and CDR2 ANQGSEA. V dropped 4 bases and J dropped 7; count of bases not matched to a gene: 7.

The rearrangement links TRBV7-8 to TRBJ2-3; 10 bases fit TRBD1. This CDR3 is built from 16 residues. The V segment lost 4 bases and the J segment 7 bases; nucleotides outside the gene matches: 11. Germline lookup yields CDR1 SGHVS and CDR2 FQNEAQ. In DNA form, the CDR3 reads TGTGCCAGCAGCTCCCCCGGGACAGGGGCGATGAATACGCAGTATTTT. Translated: CASSSPGTGAMNTQYF.

This clonotype was recorded many times. The rearrangement uses TRBV20-1 and TRBJ1-1; TRBD1 might be the D (5 bases). The CDR3 contains 15 residues. V was shortened by 0 bases and J by 0 bases, with 11 bases between the two germline ends. Germline V gene lookup returns CDR1 DFQATT and CDR2 SNEGSKA (reference sequence). The CDR3 loop reads CSARDQSGLNTEAFF. The CDR3 DNA reads as TGCAGTGCTAGAGATCAATCAGGGTTGAACACTGAAGCTTTCTTT.

This clonotype showed up many times. This chain joins TRBV7-2 and TRBJ2-5; D gene uncertain. Trimming removed 5 bases at V and 4 bases at J, with 5 bases between. CDR1 is SGHTA and CDR2 is FQGNSA in the germline V gene. The CDR3 runs to 11 residues. The CDR3 here is CASSPGETQYF. As DNA, the CDR3 is TGTGCCAGCAGCCCCGGAGAGACCCAGTACTTC.

Ten or more counts support this clonotype. This chain connects TRBV14 to TRBJ2-7; 8 bases fit TRBD1. The length of the CDR3 is 18 residues. The germline V gene has CDR1 SGHDN and CDR2 FVKESK. V dropped 0 bases and J dropped 5; count of bases not matched to a gene: 15. The CDR3 DNA reads as TGTGCCAGCAGCCAAGACCAAGATCCGACAGGGGAAGGGAACGAGCAGTACTTC. Its translation: CASSQDQDPTGEGNEQYF. The full variable domain, its missing parts supplied by reference TRBV14 and TRBJ2-7, is EAGVTQFPSHSVIEKGQTVTLRCDPISGHDNLYWYRRVMGKEIKFLLHFVKESKQDESGMPNNRFLAERTGGTYSTLKVQPAELEDSGVYFCASSQDQDPTGEGNEQYFGPGTRLTVT.

In its sample, this clonotype was seen many times. V and J are TRBV27 and TRBJ1-5; possible D gene TRBD1, 6 bases. Trimming stripped 5 bases from V and 10 bases from J, with 21 bases between. The CDR3 loop spans 15 amino acids. The germline V gene encodes CDR1 MNHEY and CDR2 SMNVEV (reference sequence). CDR3 nucleotide sequence: TGTGCCAGCAGTCCCCACAGGGATGGGCGATCTCCCCAGCATTTT. Translated, it gives CASSPHRDGRSPQHF.

This clonotype was seen many times. The rearrangement uses TRBV5-1 and TRBJ1-2, with 12 positions matching TRBD1. This CDR3 is built from 15 residues. Germline loops: CDR1 SGHRS, CDR2 YFSETQ. The V gene end was trimmed by 3 bases and the J gene end by 5 bases; junction bases not matched to a gene: 5. CDR3 residues: CASSSPGQGAYGYTF. In DNA form, the CDR3 reads TGCGCCAGCAGCTCTCCGGGACAGGGGGCTTATGGCTACACCTTC. Supplemented by reference TRBV5-1 and TRBJ1-2, the full variable domain reads KAGVTQTPRYLIKTRGQQVTLSCSPISGHRSVSWYQQTPGQGLQFLFEYFSETQRNKGNFPGRFSGRQFSNSRSEMNVSTLELGDSALYLCASSSPGQGAYGYTFGSGTRLTVV.

This clonotype has only a few counts. CDR3 in amino acids: CASSPRTYTQYF. The CDR3 bases are TGTGCCAGCAGCCCCAGGACTTATACGCAGTATTTT. The V gene is TRBV9, the J gene TRBJ2-3; D is possibly TRBD2 (5 bases). Trimming left V 4 bases short and J 7 bases short, with 10 bases between. CDR3 length equals 12 residues. Germline CDR1 and CDR2: SGDLS and YYNGEE.

This clonotype was observed a few times. The chain links TRBV10-3 to TRBJ2-3, with 10 bases identical to TRBD2. The CDR3 runs to 17 residues. The V segment lost 3 bases and the J segment 1 base; nucleotides outside the gene matches: 7. Germline V gives CDR1 ENHRY, CDR2 SYGVKD. The CDR3 reads CAISDHQLAGCTDTQYF. CDR3 bases: TGTGCCATCAGTGATCATCAACTAGCGGGGTGCACAGATACGCAGTATTTT.

This clonotype was observed at least ten times. V and J are TRBV6-5 and TRBJ2-3, with a possible D match to TRBD1 (5 bases). The CDR3 spans 15 residues. In germline, CDR1 is MNHEY, CDR2 SVGAGI. Trimming shortened V by 5 bases and J by 0 bases, and 12 bases separated the two germline ends. The CDR3 DNA sequence: TGTGCCAGCAGTCCACGACAGCCTAGCACAGATACGCAGTATTTT. Residues: CASSPRQPSTDTQYF.